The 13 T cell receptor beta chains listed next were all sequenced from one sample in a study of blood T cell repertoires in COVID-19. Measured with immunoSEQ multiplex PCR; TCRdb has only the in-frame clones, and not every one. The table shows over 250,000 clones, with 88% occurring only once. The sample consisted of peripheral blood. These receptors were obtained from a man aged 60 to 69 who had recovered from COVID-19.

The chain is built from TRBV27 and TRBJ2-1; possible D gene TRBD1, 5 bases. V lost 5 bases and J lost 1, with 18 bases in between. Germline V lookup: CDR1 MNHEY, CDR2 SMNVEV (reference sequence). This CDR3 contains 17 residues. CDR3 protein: CASSPPDKGLSYNEQFF. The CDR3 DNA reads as TGTGCCAGCAGTCCTCCGGACAAGGGCTTGTCCTACAATGAGCAGTTCTTC.

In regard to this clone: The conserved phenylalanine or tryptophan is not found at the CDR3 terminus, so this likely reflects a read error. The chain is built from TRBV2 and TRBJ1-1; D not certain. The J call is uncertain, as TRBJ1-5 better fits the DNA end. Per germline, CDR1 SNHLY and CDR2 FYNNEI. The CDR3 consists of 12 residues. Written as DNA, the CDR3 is TGTGCCAGCAGTGAAAGGCGCACCCGACAGCATCTT. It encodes CASSERRTRQHL.

The DNA for the CDR3 is TGTGCCAGCAGCTTAGGAGAACTAGCGGGGGCGGACATTCAGTACTTC. This encodes CASSLGELAGADIQYF. The rearrangement uses TRBV13 and TRBJ2-4; 11 bases agree with TRBD2. The germline gives CDR1 PRHDT, CDR2 FYEKMQ (reference sequence). The trim removed 0 bases at V and 8 bases at J, leaving 6 bases unmatched. The length of the CDR3 is 16 residues.

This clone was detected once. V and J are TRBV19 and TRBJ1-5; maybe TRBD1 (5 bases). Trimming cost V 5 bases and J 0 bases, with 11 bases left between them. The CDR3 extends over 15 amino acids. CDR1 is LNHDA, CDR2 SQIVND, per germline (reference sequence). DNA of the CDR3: TGTGCCAGTAGTCCCGACAGCCCTAGCAATCAGCCCCAGCATTTT. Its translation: CASSPDSPSNQPQHF.

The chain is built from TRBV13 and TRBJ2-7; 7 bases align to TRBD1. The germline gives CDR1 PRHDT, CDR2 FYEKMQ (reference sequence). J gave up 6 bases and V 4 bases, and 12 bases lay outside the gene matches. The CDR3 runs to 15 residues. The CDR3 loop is CASSSTGTANSEQYF. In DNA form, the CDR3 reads TGTGCCAGCAGCTCCACCGGGACAGCCAACTCCGAGCAGTACTTC.

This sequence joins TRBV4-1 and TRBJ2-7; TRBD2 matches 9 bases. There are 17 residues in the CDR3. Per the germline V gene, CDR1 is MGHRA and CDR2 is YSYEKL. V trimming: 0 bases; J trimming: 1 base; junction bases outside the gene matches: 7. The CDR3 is CASSQDSGGEPSYEQYF. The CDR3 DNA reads TGCGCCAGCAGCCAAGATAGCGGGGGTGAGCCTTCCTACGAGCAGTACTTC.

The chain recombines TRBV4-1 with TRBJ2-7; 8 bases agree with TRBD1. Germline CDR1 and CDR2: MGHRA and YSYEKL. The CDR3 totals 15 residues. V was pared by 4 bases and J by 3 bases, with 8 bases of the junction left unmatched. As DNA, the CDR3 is TGCGCCAGCAGCCCTGGGACAGGCTCTCTCTACGAGCAGTACTTC. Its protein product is CASSPGTGSLYEQYF.

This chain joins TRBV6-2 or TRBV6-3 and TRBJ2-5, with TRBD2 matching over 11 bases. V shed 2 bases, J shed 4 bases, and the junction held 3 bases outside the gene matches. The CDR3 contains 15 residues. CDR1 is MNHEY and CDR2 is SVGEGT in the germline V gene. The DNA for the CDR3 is TGTGCCAGCAGTTACACAGGGACTAGCGGAGAGACCCAGTACTTC. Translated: CASSYTGTSGETQYF.

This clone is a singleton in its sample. In DNA, the CDR3 is TGTGCCATCAGTGACCAAAGCAAGAACCTCTATGGCTACACCTTC. Translation gives CAISDQSKNLYGYTF. The genes are TRBV10-3 and TRBJ1-2; D remains unclear. Germline assignment: CDR1 ENHRY and CDR2 SYGVKD. V was cut by 3 bases and J by 4 bases, with 15 bases left in between. The CDR3 is 15 residues long.

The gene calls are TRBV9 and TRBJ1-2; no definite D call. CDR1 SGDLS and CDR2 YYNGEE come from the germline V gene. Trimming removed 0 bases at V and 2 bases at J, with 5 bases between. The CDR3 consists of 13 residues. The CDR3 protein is CASSVGGNYGYTF. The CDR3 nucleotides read TGTGCCAGCAGCGTAGGCGGAAACTATGGCTACACCTTC.

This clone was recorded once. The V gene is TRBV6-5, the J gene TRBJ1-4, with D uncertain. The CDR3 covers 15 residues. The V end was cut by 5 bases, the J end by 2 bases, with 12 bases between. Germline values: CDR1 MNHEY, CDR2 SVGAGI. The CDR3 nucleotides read TGTGCCAGCAGTAGAACAGTTTCGACTAATGAAAAACTGTTTTTT. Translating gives CASSRTVSTNEKLFF.

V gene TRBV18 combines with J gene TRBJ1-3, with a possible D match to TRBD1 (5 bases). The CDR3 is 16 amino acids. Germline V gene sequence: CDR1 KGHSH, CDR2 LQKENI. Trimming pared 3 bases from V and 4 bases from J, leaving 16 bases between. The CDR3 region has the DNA TGTGCCAGCTCACCGGGACTCGGCAGAACCGGAAACACCATATATTTT. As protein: CASSPGLGRTGNTIYF.

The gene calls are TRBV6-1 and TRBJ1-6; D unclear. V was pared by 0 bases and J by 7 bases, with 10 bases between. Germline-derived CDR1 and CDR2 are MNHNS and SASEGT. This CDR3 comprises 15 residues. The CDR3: CASSEAGRENSPLHF. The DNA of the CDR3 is TGTGCCAGCAGTGAAGCTGGACGGGAGAATTCACCCCTCCACTTT.